Below are 30 T cell receptor beta chains sequenced from a single sample in a study of response to subunit inactivated influenza vaccine. Via MiXCR, TCRdb re-called the RT-PCR reads, giving one row per CDR3 protein. The table includes 540,000 or so distinct CDR3 sequences, 10% to 15% detected once. Material: PBMCs from blood, obtained more than 35 days after vaccination. Every receptor here comes from a man in his forties or fifties who received an inactivated influenza vaccine.

The chain couples TRBV7-9 to TRBJ2-7; D possibly corresponds to TRBD1 (6 bases). This CDR3 has 15 amino acids. Germline V gene sequence: CDR1 SEHNR, CDR2 FQNEAQ (reference sequence). Trimming cost V 5 bases and J 0 bases, with 14 bases left between them. CDR3 protein: CASSRVGDTSYEQYF. In nucleotides, the CDR3 is TGTGCCAGCAGCCGGGTCGGGGACACCTCCTACGAGCAGTACTTC.

This clonotype was seen repeatedly, ten times or more. This rearrangement joins TRBV5-1 to TRBJ2-1, with D uncertain. V was shortened by 4 bases and J by 5 bases, with 4 bases between the two germline ends. This CDR3 region has 11 residues. Looked up from germline, CDR1 is SGHRS and CDR2 is YFSETQ. CDR3 sequence: CASSLHNEQFF. DNA for the CDR3: TGCGCCAGCAGCCTCCACAATGAGCAGTTCTTC.

This clonotype has more than one count but fewer than ten. The J gene is TRBJ1-4, the V gene TRBV20-1, with D perhaps TRBD1 (5 bases). Deletions cut 6 bases from V and 5 bases from J, with 10 bases between. This CDR3 is 12 amino acids long. Germline CDR1 reads DFQATT; CDR2 reads SNEGSKA (reference sequence). Here the CDR3 reads CSASGLNEKLFF. CDR3 coding DNA: TGCAGTGCATCAGGGCTGAATGAAAAACTGTTTTTT.

This clonotype was counted a few times. J is TRBJ1-1 and V is TRBV11-2; D call uncertain. The germline CDR1 and CDR2 sequences are SGHAT and FQNNGV. This CDR3 has 14 amino acids. V was trimmed by 0 bases and J by 0 bases, leaving 5 bases between them. This CDR3 is CASSLELMNTEAFF. CDR3 nucleotide sequence: TGTGCCAGCAGCTTAGAGCTCATGAACACTGAAGCTTTCTTT.

V usage is TRBV7-2 and J usage is TRBJ2-3, with 9 bases matching TRBD2. Germline loops: CDR1 SGHTA, CDR2 FQGNSA. Trimming took 0 bases from V and 2 from J; bases not matched to a gene: 3. CDR3 length: 16 residues. CDR3 DNA: TGTGCCAGCAGCTTAGCCCCTAGCGGGGTCACAGATACGCAGTATTTT. Amino acids: CASSLAPSGVTDTQYF.

This clonotype was found many times. The rearrangement joins TRBV6-5 to TRBJ1-1; D is undetermined. The CDR3 runs to 13 residues. Germline V lookup: CDR1 MNHEY, CDR2 SVGAGI. The germline V and J ends were trimmed by 2 bases and 4 bases, with 8 bases remaining between them. Written as DNA, the CDR3 is TGTGCCAGCAGTTACAGAGTGGCCACTGAAGCTTTCTTT. Protein sequence: CASSYRVATEAFF.

This clonotype appeared a few times. The rearrangement links TRBV12-3 or TRBV12-4 to TRBJ1-1; TRBD1 matches at 7 bases. V shed 5 bases and J 4 bases; nucleotides not matched to a gene: 4. The length of the CDR3 is 13 residues. CDR3 residues: CASSGQVGTEAFF. CDR3 DNA sequence: TGTGCCAGCAGTGGACAGGTGGGCACTGAAGCTTTCTTT.

Only a few counts were recorded for this clonotype. V and J are TRBV9 and TRBJ2-5; 7 positions match TRBD2. J was trimmed by 7 bases and V by 3 bases; bases with no gene match: 6. This CDR3 is 13 amino acids long. CDR1 and CDR2 (germline): SGDLS, YYNGEE. CDR3 bases: TGTGCCAGCAGCGGGGGGGGGAGCGGGACCCAGTACTTC. Amino acids: CASSGGGSGTQYF.

This chain joins TRBV6-1 and TRBJ2-7; maybe TRBD2 (6 bases). V was trimmed by 3 bases and J by 2 bases, leaving 11 bases between them. The CDR3 runs 14 residues. The germline V gene has CDR1 MNHNS and CDR2 SASEGT. The CDR3 sequence: CASSDPGRTYEQYF. Here the CDR3 DNA reads TGTGCCAGCAGTGACCCCGGGAGAACCTACGAGCAGTACTTC.

This chain connects TRBV7-9 to TRBJ2-7; no firm D call. Trimming shortened V by 7 bases and J by 0 bases, and 13 bases separated the two germline ends. Germline V gene data show CDR1 as SEHNR and CDR2 as FQNEAQ (reference sequence). This CDR3 contains 14 residues. The CDR3 reads CASTPTEASYEQYF. The CDR3 nucleotides are TGTGCCAGCACCCCGACCGAGGCCTCCTACGAGCAGTACTTC.

The chain couples TRBV21-1 to TRBJ1-5; TRBD1 is taken as the D call from the table, unchecked against the DNA. TRBV21-1 is annotated as a pseudogene. The CDR3 extends over 15 amino acids. CDR3 in amino acids: CASSKEGQGRQPQHF. The CDR3 nucleotides read TGTGCCAGCAGCAAAGAGGGACAGGGCCGTCAGCCCCAGCATTTT.

The chain links TRBV5-1 to TRBJ2-5; D may be TRBD1 or TRBD2 (6 bases each). Trimming stripped 7 bases from V and 5 bases from J, with 18 bases between. The CDR3 length is 14 residues. CDR1 SGHRS and CDR2 YFSETQ come from the germline V gene. CDR3 sequence: CASALGGSEETQYF. DNA of the CDR3: TGCGCCAGCGCTCTAGGGGGGTCGGAGGAGACCCAGTACTTC.

This clonotype was seen only a few times. V and J are TRBV4-3 and TRBJ2-5, with D unclear. Germline CDR1 reads LGHNA; CDR2 reads YSLEER. The CDR3 loop spans 15 amino acids. V shed 0 bases and J shed 0 bases, with 8 bases lying between them. The CDR3: CASSQDWGDQETQYF. For the CDR3, the DNA is TGCGCCAGCAGCCAAGATTGGGGTGACCAAGAGACCCAGTACTTC.

J is TRBJ2-7 and V is TRBV7-2, with TRBD2 matching over 7 bases. CDR1 is SGHTA, CDR2 FQGNSA, per germline. The CDR3 sequence is 15 residues long. J gave up 2 bases and V 1 base, and 5 bases lay outside the gene matches. The CDR3 region has the DNA TGTGCCAGCAGCTTAGAACTAGCGTTTGCCTACGAGCAGTACTTC. It translates to CASSLELAFAYEQYF.

This clonotype has a handful of counts. J is TRBJ2-3 and V is TRBV7-9; the D gene is possibly TRBD1 (5 bases). The V gene's germline CDR1 is SEHNR and CDR2 FQNEAQ (reference sequence). The V end was cut by 5 bases, the J end by 0 bases, with 15 bases between. The CDR3 contains 16 residues. The CDR3 DNA reads TGTGCCAGCAGCGGATTCCAAGGGGCTAGCACAGATACGCAGTATTTT. Translation: CASSGFQGASTDTQYF.

This clonotype was seen more than once but under ten times. V usage is TRBV9 and J usage is TRBJ2-5; 7 nucleotides agree with TRBD2. Germline CDR1 SGDLS, CDR2 YYNGEE. The CDR3 spans 15 residues. Trimming at V came to 0 bases and at J to 5 bases, leaving 7 bases not matched to a gene. The CDR3 spells CASSVAAGVVETQYF. Here the CDR3 DNA reads TGTGCCAGCAGCGTAGCTGCGGGAGTGGTGGAGACCCAGTACTTC.

This clonotype was detected only once. The chain combines TRBV10-3 with TRBJ2-4; 13 positions agree with TRBD2. From germline, CDR1 is ENHRY and CDR2 SYGVKD. Unmatched junction bases numbered 10, after V lost 5 bases and J lost 0 bases. The CDR3 is 19 residues long. The CDR3 is CAISSTGTSGIGAKNIQYF. CDR3 sequence (DNA): TGTGCCATCAGTTCAACCGGGACTAGCGGGATCGGAGCCAAAAACATTCAGTACTTC.

This chain uses TRBV7-9 with TRBJ2-3; TRBD2 might be the D (6 bases). CDR3 length: 13 residues. The V gene's germline CDR1 is SEHNR and CDR2 FQNEAQ (reference sequence). The V end lost 10 bases, the J end lost 1 base, and 12 bases lay between the germline ends. CDR3 DNA sequence: TGTGCCAACGCGGGGTCAGGCACAGATACGCAGTATTTT. Translated: CANAGSGTDTQYF.

Many counts were recorded for this clonotype. The chain recombines TRBV10-3 with TRBJ1-1; D gene ambiguous. The CDR3 has 13 residues. In germline, CDR1 is ENHRY, CDR2 SYGVKD. Trimming left V 3 bases short and J 0 bases short, with 5 bases between. The CDR3 loop reads CAISEVLNTEAFF. CDR3 bases: TGTGCCATCAGTGAAGTTTTGAACACTGAAGCTTTCTTT.

The rearrangement joins TRBV11-2 to TRBJ1-1; 8 nucleotides agree with TRBD1. Germline lookup yields CDR1 SGHAT and CDR2 FQNNGV. There are 18 residues in the CDR3. The V segment lost 1 base and the J segment 0 bases; nucleotides outside the gene matches: 10. The CDR3 sequence is CASSLVNSTGALNTEAFF. CDR3 nucleotide sequence: TGTGCCAGCAGCTTAGTTAATTCGACAGGGGCGCTGAACACTGAAGCTTTCTTT.

J is TRBJ1-6 and V is TRBV7-8; D is uncertain. The CDR3 contains 9 residues. Germline CDR1 reads SGHVS; CDR2 reads FQNEAQ. CDR3 DNA sequence: TGTGCAGGGAATTCACCCCTCCACTTT. It is translated as CAGNSPLHF.

This clonotype was counted between two and nine times. This sequence joins TRBV28 and TRBJ2-7, with D perhaps TRBD1 (6 bases). Trimming shortened V by 1 base and J by 2 bases, and 9 bases separated the two germline ends. The length of the CDR3 is 14 residues. Germline values: CDR1 MDHEN, CDR2 SYDVKM. The CDR3 region is CASSLSTGAYEQYF. CDR3 in DNA: TGTGCCAGCAGTTTATCGACAGGAGCCTACGAGCAGTACTTC.

The rearrangement joins TRBV2 to TRBJ2-1, with a possible D match to TRBD2 (5 bases). This CDR3 comprises 14 residues. V was pared by 6 bases and J by 3 bases, with 12 bases between. In germline, CDR1 is SNHLY, CDR2 FYNNEI. CDR3 protein: CASRSSGIYNEQFF. DNA for the CDR3: TGTGCCAGCAGAAGCTCCGGGATCTACAATGAGCAGTTCTTC.

The CDR3 nucleotides are TGTGCCAGCAGTTACGGACAGGGGGGCTACGAGCAGTACTTC. Translating gives CASSYGQGGYEQYF. The genes are TRBV6-5 and TRBJ2-7, with 10 bases matching TRBD1. The CDR3 is 14 residues long. Trimming took 2 bases from V and 3 from J; bases not matched to a gene: 1. CDR1 is MNHEY and CDR2 is SVGAGI in the germline V gene.

This clonotype was found a few times. The chain has TRBV6-1 and TRBJ2-7; D possibly corresponds to TRBD1 (6 bases). The germline CDR1 and CDR2 sequences are MNHNS and SASEGT. The CDR3 spans 14 residues. The V end lost 7 bases, the J end lost 4 bases, and 17 bases lay between the germline ends. The CDR3 DNA reads as TGTGCCAGCACCCGAGGGGGAAGTTGGTACGAGCAGTACTTC. Its protein is CASTRGGSWYEQYF.

Only a few counts were recorded for this clonotype. The rearrangement links TRBV12-3 or TRBV12-4 to TRBJ2-1; the match to TRBD1 covers 11 bases. The length of the CDR3 is 17 residues. V dropped 1 base and J dropped 5; count of bases not matched to a gene: 7. The CDR3 nucleotides read TGTGCCAGCAGTTTAGTGGGTTGGGGACAGGGGGACAATGAGCAGTTCTTC. Protein product: CASSLVGWGQGDNEQFF.

This clonotype was picked up a small number of times. The gene calls are TRBV29-1 and TRBJ2-5, with D hard to call. The germline gives CDR1 SQVTM, CDR2 ANQGSEA. This CDR3 has 10 residues. V gave up 5 bases and J gave up 0 bases, with 1 base separating them. The CDR3 spells CSVHQETQYF. In DNA, the CDR3 is TGCAGCGTTCACCAAGAGACCCAGTACTTC.

This clonotype was seen more than once but under ten times. This chain uses TRBV5-6 with TRBJ1-4; D is ambiguous. V lost 0 bases and J lost 4, with 10 bases in between. Germline V lookup: CDR1 SGHDT, CDR2 YYEEEE. The CDR3 loop spans 15 amino acids. CDR3 loop: CASSLGAVYNEKLFF. CDR3 nucleotides: TGTGCCAGCAGCTTGGGGGCAGTATATAATGAAAAACTGTTTTTT.

This clonotype has a handful of counts. J is TRBJ1-3 and V is TRBV3-1; D not resolved. CDR3 length: 14 residues. The germline V gene has CDR1 LGHDT and CDR2 YNNKEL (reference sequence). V was clipped by 1 base and J by 3 bases, with 7 bases between them. CDR3 protein: CASSQAGFGNTIYF. The CDR3 region has the DNA TGTGCCAGCAGCCAAGCTGGGTTTGGAAACACCATATATTTT. Drawing the rest from reference TRBV3-1 and TRBJ1-3, the complete variable domain is DTAVSQTPKYLVTQMGNDKSIKCEQNLGHDTMYWYKQDSKKFLKIMFSYNNKELIINETVPNRFSPKSPDKAHLNLHINSLELGDSAVYFCASSQAGFGNTIYFGEGSWLTVV.

The chain combines TRBV20-1 with TRBJ2-1, with 14 nucleotides matching TRBD2. The CDR3 length is 14 residues. Per the germline V gene, CDR1 is DFQATT and CDR2 is SNEGSKA (reference sequence). Losses at the gene ends were 6 bases for V and 8 bases for J; bases not matched to a gene: 6. CDR3 amino acids: CSARTSGRLDEQFF. CDR3 DNA sequence: TGCAGTGCCCGGACTAGCGGGAGGTTGGATGAGCAGTTCTTC.